This T cell receptor (beta chain) was obtained from a study of early T cells in non-severe SARS-CoV-2 infection. Study-wide background: Sequencing was performed on bulk RNA from unsorted whole blood, leaving chains unpaired. Overall study findings and caveats: VDJdb matches were skewed toward anti-spike CD8 T cell responses.

This CDR3 spans 16 amino acids. With V trimmed by 3 bases and J by 1 base, 5 bases remained unmatched. Germline V gene lookup returns CDR1 SGHTA and CDR2 FQGNSA. Separate cDNA molecules each had unique molecular identifiers attached to them. TCRdb recomputed calls from the 5' RACE reads with MiXCR, one row per CDR3 protein. The sample yields 75,000 to 80,000 distinct CDR3 sequences, 7.5% to 10% seen once. This clonotype was detected ten times or more. What it binds is not known. Sequencing was performed on whole blood. The sequence was obtained from an adult who was a healthcare worker with PCR-confirmed SARS-CoV-2 infection or an uninfected control (not recorded which). The chain recombines TRBV7-2 with TRBJ2-3, with TRBD1 matching over 9 bases. CDR3 sequence: CASSLNRGRRTDTQYF. The CDR3 region has the DNA TGTGCCAGCAGCTTGAACAGGGGGCGCCGCACAGATACGCAGTATTTT.